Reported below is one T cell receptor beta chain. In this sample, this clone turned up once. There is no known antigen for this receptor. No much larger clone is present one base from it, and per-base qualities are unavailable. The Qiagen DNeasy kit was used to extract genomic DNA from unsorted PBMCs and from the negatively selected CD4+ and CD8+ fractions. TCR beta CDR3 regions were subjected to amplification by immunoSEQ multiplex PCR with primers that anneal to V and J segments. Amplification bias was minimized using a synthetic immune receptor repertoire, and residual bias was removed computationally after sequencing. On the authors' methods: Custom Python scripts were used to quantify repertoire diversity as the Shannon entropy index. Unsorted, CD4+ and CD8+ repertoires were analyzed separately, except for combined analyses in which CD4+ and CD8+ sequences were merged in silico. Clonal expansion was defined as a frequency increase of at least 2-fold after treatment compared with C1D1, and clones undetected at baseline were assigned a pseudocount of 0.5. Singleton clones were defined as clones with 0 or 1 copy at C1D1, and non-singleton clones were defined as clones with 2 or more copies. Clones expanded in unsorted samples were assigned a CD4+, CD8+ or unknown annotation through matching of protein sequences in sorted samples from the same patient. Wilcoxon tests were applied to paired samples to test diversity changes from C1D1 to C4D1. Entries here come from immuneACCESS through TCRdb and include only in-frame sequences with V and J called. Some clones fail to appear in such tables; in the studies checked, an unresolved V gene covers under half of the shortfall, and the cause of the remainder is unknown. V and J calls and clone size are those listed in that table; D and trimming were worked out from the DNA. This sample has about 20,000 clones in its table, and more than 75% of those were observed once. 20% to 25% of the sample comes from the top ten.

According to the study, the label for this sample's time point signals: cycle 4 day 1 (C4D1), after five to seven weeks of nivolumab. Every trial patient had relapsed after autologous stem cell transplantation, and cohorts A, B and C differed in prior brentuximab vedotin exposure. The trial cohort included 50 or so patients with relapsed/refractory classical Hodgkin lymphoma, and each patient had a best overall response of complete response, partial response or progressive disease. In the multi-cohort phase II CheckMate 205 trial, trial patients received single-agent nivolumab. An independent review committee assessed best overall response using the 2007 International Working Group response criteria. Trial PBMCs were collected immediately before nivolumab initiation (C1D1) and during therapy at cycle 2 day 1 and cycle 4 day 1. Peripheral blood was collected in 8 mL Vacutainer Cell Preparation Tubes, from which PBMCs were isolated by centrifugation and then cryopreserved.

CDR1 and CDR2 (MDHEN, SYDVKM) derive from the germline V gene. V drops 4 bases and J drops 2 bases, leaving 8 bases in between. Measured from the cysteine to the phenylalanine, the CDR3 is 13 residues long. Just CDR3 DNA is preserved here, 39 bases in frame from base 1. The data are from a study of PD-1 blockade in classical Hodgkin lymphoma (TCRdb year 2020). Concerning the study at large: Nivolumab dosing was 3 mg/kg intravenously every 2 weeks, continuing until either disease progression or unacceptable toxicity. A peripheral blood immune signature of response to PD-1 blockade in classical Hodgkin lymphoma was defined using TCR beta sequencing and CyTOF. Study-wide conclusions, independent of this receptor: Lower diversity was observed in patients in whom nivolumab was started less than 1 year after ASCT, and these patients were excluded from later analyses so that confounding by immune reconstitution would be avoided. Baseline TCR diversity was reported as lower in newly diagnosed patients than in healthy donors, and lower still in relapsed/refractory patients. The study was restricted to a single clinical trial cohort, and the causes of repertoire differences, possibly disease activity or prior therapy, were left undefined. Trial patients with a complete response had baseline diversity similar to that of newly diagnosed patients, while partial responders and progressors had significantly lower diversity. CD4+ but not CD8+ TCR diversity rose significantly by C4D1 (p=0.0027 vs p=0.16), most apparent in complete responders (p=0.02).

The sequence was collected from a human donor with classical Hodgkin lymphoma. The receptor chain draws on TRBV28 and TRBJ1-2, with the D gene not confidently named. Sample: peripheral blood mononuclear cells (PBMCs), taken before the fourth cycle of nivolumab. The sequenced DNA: TGTGCCAGCAGTTGGAGCCTAAACTATGGCTACACCTTC. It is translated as CASSWSLNYGYTF.